This TCR beta chain came from a study of T cells in Graves' hyperthyroidism and ophthalmopathy. Broader study findings: By a 13 V-J model, ophthalmopathy was set apart from stable hyperthyroidism.

To note about this clonotype: Its antigen is not known.

Trimming left V 4 bases short and J 4 bases short, with 7 bases between. The CDR3 contains 11 residues. Germline CDR1 reads DFQATT; CDR2 reads SNEGSKA (reference sequence). TCR beta CDR3 sequences were amplified from RNA transcripts. HTBI primers were the set used in a first-round RT-PCR of the TCR CDR3. One entry per CDR3 protein, called by TCRdb with MiXCR from the multiplex PCR reads. The sample gives 690,000 or so distinct CDR3 sequences, 18% of which show up once; approximately 15% is in the top ten. The sequenced sample consisted of blood. The sequence derives from a woman between 45 and 60 years old with Graves' hyperthyroidism that later progressed to Graves' ophthalmopathy. The chain combines TRBV20-1 with TRBJ1-2; D not resolved. In DNA, the CDR3 is TGCAGTGCTACAGACACCTATGGCTACACCTTC. Translation: CSATDTYGYTF.